A selection of T cell receptor beta chains follows, all from one sample in a study of radiation and T cells in renal cell carcinoma. TCRdb's copy holds only in-frame clones and misses some; the assay was immunoSEQ multiplex PCR. The sample has under 200,000 clones, about 87% seen once. The input for sequencing was blood, taken from a patient whose treatment included radiotherapy and nephrectomy. The receptor source for this set is a woman in her forties or fifties with renal cell carcinoma. CDR3s leave out the opening cysteine and the closing phenylalanine or tryptophan.

J	length	V	CDR3
TRBJ1-2	15	TRBV23-1	ASSHHIQDRGNYGYT
TRBJ1-2	7	TRBV20-1	SASVTGV
TRBJ1-3	14	TRBV9	ASSLGPGADGNTIY
TRBJ1-3	13	TRBV6-6	ASRGQGQRGNTIY
TRBJ2-2	14	TRBV9	ASSVAGQGRTGELF
TRBJ2-3	13	TRBV9	ASSVGGGGADTQY
TRBJ1-2	11	TRBV5-1	ASRPDDSYGYT
TRBJ2-1	13	TRBV7-9	ASTIRGTGAGEQF
TRBJ1-4	10	TRBV10-3	ATKATNEKLF
TRBJ2-7	12	TRBV6-6	ASSGGTGLYEQY
TRBJ1-2	11	TRBV5-5	ASSETGYYGYT
TRBJ1-1	13	TRBV13	ASSPSGESRSEAF
TRBJ1-1	13	TRBV6-5	ASTLGGGVNTEAF
TRBJ1-3	11	TRBV6-6	ASSMGQGNTIY
TRBJ1-4	13	TRBV19	ASSPGGAPNEKLF
TRBJ1-6	13	TRBV7-3	ASSLSPGGDSPLH
TRBJ1-1	12	TRBV6-5	ASSYSPRGAEAF
TRBJ2-7	11	TRBV19	ASSISDSYEQY
TRBJ2-5	14	TRBV5-1	ASSLAMRVPAETQY
TRBJ1-6	10	TRBV6-5	ASSGINSPLH
TRBJ1-6	13	TRBV11-2	ASSLWDGTNSPLH
TRBJ2-3	12	TRBV5-8	ASSLGDSTDTQY
TRBJ2-5	12	TRBV5-1	ASSLGAVQETQY
TRBJ2-4	6	TRBV5-5	ANSDVY
TRBJ2-7	14	TRBV30	AWSWADSQQGYEQY
TRBJ1-2	11	TRBV6-1	ASSEDRGSGYT
TRBJ1-1	11	TRBV30	AWSVAGNTEAF
TRBJ1-6	11	TRBV2	ASSEWGNSPLH
TRBJ1-2	13	TRBV2	ASLPRKAANYGYT
TRBJ2-2	12	TRBV11-3	ASSWIANTGELF
TRBJ2-7	13	TRBV2	ASSELRGEGYEQY
TRBJ2-5	14	TRBV7-7	ASSSPPGRREETQY
TRBJ1-2	10	TRBV18	ASSPDLYGYT
TRBJ2-7	9	TRBV5-1	ASSFRDEQY
TRBJ1-2	13	TRBV2	ASSVGRLANYGYT
TRBJ1-4	12	TRBV11-3	ASRKRVKSEKLF
TRBJ1-1	13	TRBV5-1	ASSLEPSANSEAF
TRBJ2-2	13	TRBV6-1	ASSEAGGQTGELF
TRBJ1-1	12	TRBV7-2	ASSNRGQTTEAF
TRBJ2-2	13	TRBV5-1	ASSSPWRGTGELF
TRBJ1-4	13	TRBV5-8	ASSTGTAPNEKLF
TRBJ2-1	11	TRBV5-4	ASSYGSYNEQF
TRBJ2-2	13	TRBV4-2	ASSQEIGGTGELF
TRBJ2-3	11	TRBV30	AWSGQGTDTQY
TRBJ2-7	12	TRBV9	ASSVETSSYEQY
TRBJ2-4	15	TRBV4-1	ASSQGRAGGPKNIQY
TRBJ2-7	11	TRBV18	ASSPTGDREQY